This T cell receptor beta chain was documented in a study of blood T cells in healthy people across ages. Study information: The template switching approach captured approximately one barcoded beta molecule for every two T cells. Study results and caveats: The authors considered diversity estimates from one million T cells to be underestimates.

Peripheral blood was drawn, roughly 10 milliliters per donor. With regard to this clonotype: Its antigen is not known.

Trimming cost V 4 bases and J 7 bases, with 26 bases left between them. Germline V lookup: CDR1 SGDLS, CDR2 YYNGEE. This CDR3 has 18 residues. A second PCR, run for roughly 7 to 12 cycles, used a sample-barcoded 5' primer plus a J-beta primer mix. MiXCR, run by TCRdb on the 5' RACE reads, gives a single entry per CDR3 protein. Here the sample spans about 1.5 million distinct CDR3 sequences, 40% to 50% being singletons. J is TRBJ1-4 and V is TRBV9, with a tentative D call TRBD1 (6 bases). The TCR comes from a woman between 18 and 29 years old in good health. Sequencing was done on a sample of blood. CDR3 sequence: CASSPQSGGEYLGEKLFF. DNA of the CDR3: TGTGCCAGCAGCCCCCAATCGGGGGGCGAATATTTAGGTGAAAAACTGTTTTTT.